A selection of T cell receptor beta chains follows, all from one sample in a study of blood T cells in healthy people across ages. From the 5' RACE reads, TCRdb called clonotypes with MiXCR, one entry per CDR3 protein. The repertoire holds 800,000 to 950,000 distinct CDR3 sequences, with about 29% as singletons. The same data also went into a second study, on T cells of mothers and their children.

The sample consisted of blood. The receptors shown here come from a woman aged 40 to 50 in good health. Each CDR3 is given with its conserved first and last residue. Each record gives: J gene, V gene, CDR3 protein.

J gene: TRBJ1-2
V gene: TRBV7-9
CDR3 protein: CASSPPQGGYTF

J gene: TRBJ2-7
V gene: TRBV7-8
CDR3 protein: CASSQTLKSYEQYF

J gene: TRBJ2-7
V gene: TRBV16
CDR3 protein: CASSQSGTYEQYF

J gene: TRBJ2-7
V gene: TRBV10-3
CDR3 protein: CAISEPGQGAGYEQYF

J gene: TRBJ2-7
V gene: TRBV9
CDR3 protein: CASSVETSGGSFNEQYF

J gene: TRBJ1-2
V gene: TRBV4-1
CDR3 protein: CASSQDHRGATGYTF

J gene: TRBJ1-2
V gene: TRBV28
CDR3 protein: CASRGDLRYGHTF

J gene: TRBJ1-1
V gene: TRBV3-1
CDR3 protein: CASSPRTAMGTEAFF

J gene: TRBJ2-5
V gene: TRBV28
CDR3 protein: CASSRQRGETQYF

J gene: TRBJ2-7
V gene: TRBV20-1
CDR3 protein: CSASRDGSYEQYF

J gene: TRBJ1-2
V gene: TRBV3-1
CDR3 protein: CASSFRRTGYTF

J gene: TRBJ2-7
V gene: TRBV5-6
CDR3 protein: CASSLIASGVDEQYF

J gene: TRBJ2-1
V gene: TRBV6-1
CDR3 protein: CASRITIYNEQFF

J gene: TRBJ2-5
V gene: TRBV28
CDR3 protein: CASSPLALDSQETQYF

J gene: TRBJ2-3
V gene: TRBV20-1
CDR3 protein: CSARFPRGFSDNTQYF

J gene: TRBJ2-1
V gene: TRBV6-5
CDR3 protein: CASSSIGPNNEQFF